This T cell receptor beta chain derives from a study of T cell repertoires in cytomegalovirus infection. Study-wide background: Public TCR beta signatures provided an indication of both CMV infection and a matching HLA type.

TCRdb passed the reads through MiXCR, listing each CDR3 protein once. The table lists some 800,000 distinct CDR3 sequences, approximately 29% of them singletons. Per the germline V gene, CDR1 is SGHVS and CDR2 is FQNEAQ. The CDR3 totals 16 residues. The germline V and J ends were trimmed by 1 base and 1 base, with 13 bases remaining between them. The table lists this clonotype with many counts. Antigen: not known. The rearrangement joins TRBV7-8 to TRBJ1-1; perhaps TRBD1 as D (5 bases). This sequence originates from a human donor in good health (CMV status not recorded). Some clones in this sample may be carry-over from other donors' samples. Source: cultured CD8+ T cells from PBMCs, taken from culture after CMV antigen stimulation. CDR3 bases: TGTGCCAGCAGCTTAGATCGGGGACGGAAGAACACTGAAGCTTTCTTT. Its protein product is CASSLDRGRKNTEAFF. Full variable domain (outside the CDR3, taken from reference TRBV7-8 and TRBJ1-1): GAGVSQSPRYKVAKRGQDVALRCDPISGHVSLFWYQQALGQGPEFLTYFQNEAQLDKSGLPSDRFFAERPEGSVSTLKIQRTQQEDSAVYLCASSLDRGRKNTEAFFGQGTRLTVV.